The rows below give T cell receptor beta chains drawn from one sample of a study of human T cells and chemical hapten exposure. Each CDR3 protein is one row after TCRdb ran MiXCR on the RACE reads. The sample holds 250,000 or so distinct CDR3 sequences, approximately 8.6% seen once. The sequenced sample was whole blood, obtained in connection with sensitization to the hapten diphenylcyclopropenone (DPC). The receptors were gathered from a woman aged 35 to 49 with alopecia areata. Some clones in this sample may be carry-over from other donors' samples. CDR3s include the opening cysteine and the closing phenylalanine or tryptophan. D genes are given only for firm matches.

D: NA
V: TRBV7-9
CDR3: CASSRDTYYGYTF

D: NA
V: TRBV7-7
CDR3: CASSFGQPSNTGELFF

D: NA
V: TRBV30
CDR3: CAWSVLRVLGLADTQYF

D: TRBD1
V: TRBV6-5
CDR3: CASSTGGRTEAFF

D: NA
V: TRBV18
CDR3: CASSPFPGQLNQPQHF

D: TRBD2
V: TRBV4-2
CDR3: CASSQAGLRAGPYNEQFF

D: TRBD2
V: TRBV28
CDR3: CASSLLVGLAGTDTQYF

D: NA
V: TRBV28
CDR3: CASSFGTPPNEQFF

D: TRBD1
V: TRBV6-1
CDR3: CASSEALGQGAAQHF

D: TRBD2
V: TRBV12-5
CDR3: CASGQAGGGNNEQFF

D: NA
V: TRBV7-2
CDR3: CATGRGMNTEAFF

D: TRBD2
V: TRBV6-4
CDR3: CASSPFAGVITDTQYF

D: TRBD2
V: TRBV6-5
CDR3: CASSYSSGTNYEQYF

D: TRBD1
V: TRBV6-2/TRBV6-3
CDR3: CASSSYRGQGYNEQFF

D: NA
V: TRBV11-2
CDR3: CASSRQLNTEAFF

D: NA
V: TRBV9
CDR3: CASSGEVTNEKLFF

D: NA
V: TRBV11-2
CDR3: CASSLMGQNTEAFF

D: NA
V: TRBV6-2/TRBV6-3
CDR3: CASMNQNTGELFF

D: NA
V: TRBV6-6
CDR3: CASSLGAGADTQYF

D: NA
V: TRBV29-1
CDR3: CSVGTGYEQYF

D: NA
V: TRBV4-2
CDR3: CASSQGINEKLFF

D: NA
V: TRBV15
CDR3: CATSRGSRGMNTEAFF

D: TRBD1
V: TRBV6-5
CDR3: CASSYSMVLGGQGNSPLHF

D: NA
V: TRBV4-2
CDR3: CASSQDDSGQATKQYF

D: NA
V: TRBV5-4
CDR3: CASSLGGVAQETQYF

D: NA
V: TRBV12-3/TRBV12-4
CDR3: CANRIDSLNTEAFF

D: TRBD2
V: TRBV29-1
CDR3: CSVVGASGGAYEQYF

D: TRBD2
V: TRBV9
CDR3: CASSVVAGDTGELFF

D: NA
V: TRBV12-3/TRBV12-4
CDR3: CASSPPSALTYNEQFF

D: NA
V: TRBV5-1
CDR3: CASSPYPGQGMAYNEQFF

D: TRBD2
V: TRBV10-3
CDR3: CAISEPPGLASETQFF

D: NA
V: TRBV4-3
CDR3: CASSQGVVSGAAEAFF

D: NA
V: TRBV6-2/TRBV6-3
CDR3: CASSQYGDTQYF

D: NA
V: TRBV27
CDR3: CASKLAAGRTGELFF

D: TRBD2
V: TRBV5-1
CDR3: CASSFGTSGRPASYEQYF

D: TRBD1
V: TRBV12-3/TRBV12-4
CDR3: CASSLDRGGQPQHF

D: NA
V: TRBV7-2
CDR3: CASSFSAALNTIYF

D: NA
V: TRBV27
CDR3: CASSPADFNRYEQYF

D: TRBD2
V: TRBV6-2/TRBV6-3
CDR3: CASSYSPGLAGTYEQYF

D: NA
V: TRBV6-6
CDR3: CASSLAREYEQYF

D: TRBD2
V: TRBV2
CDR3: CASSLRSSGPNTGELFF

D: TRBD1
V: TRBV7-3
CDR3: CASSPGQGLSDEQFF

D: TRBD1
V: TRBV28
CDR3: CASSLVGQGEREQFF

D: NA
V: TRBV5-1
CDR3: CASGFREYTDTQYF

D: NA
V: TRBV20-1
CDR3: CSAAPGDYGYTF

D: NA
V: TRBV5-1
CDR3: CASSLGPSSETQYF

D: NA
V: TRBV4-2
CDR3: CASSQDILTNSPLHF

D: NA
V: TRBV7-2
CDR3: CASSFDGPNSGNTIYF

D: NA
V: TRBV18
CDR3: CASLRTDTQYF

D: NA
V: TRBV29-1
CDR3: CSVGPATDTQYF

D: TRBD2
V: TRBV11-2
CDR3: CASSKGSGRYNEQFF

D: TRBD2
V: TRBV6-5
CDR3: CASSLIAGGPHNEQFF

D: NA
V: TRBV12-3/TRBV12-4
CDR3: CASSFQGSNQPQHF

D: NA
V: TRBV7-2
CDR3: CASSPGFGFLEQYF

D: NA
V: TRBV7-6
CDR3: CASSLGGGRADTQYF